What follows are 18 T cell receptor beta chains derived from one specimen sequenced in a study of Graves' ophthalmopathy and Graves' hyperthyroidism. RNA transcripts were the template, and TCR beta CDR3 regions were amplified from them. The first-round RT-PCR employed HTBI primers together with the Qiagen OneStep RT-PCR kit. A multiplex PCR was then performed as the second round. A single record per CDR3 protein comes from TCRdb applying MiXCR to the multiplex PCR reads. The table records 20,000 to 25,000 distinct CDR3 sequences, 48% of them present only once. The specimen was peripheral blood. The receptor source for this set is an adult woman with stable Graves' hyperthyroidism.

The sample holds many counts of this clonotype. The V gene is TRBV5-1, the J gene TRBJ2-5; possibly TRBD1 or TRBD2 for D (5 bases each). This CDR3 is 12 amino acids long. Germline V gene lookup returns CDR1 SGHRS and CDR2 YFSETQ. Deletions cut 6 bases from V and 2 bases from J, with 8 bases between. The CDR3 DNA follows: TGCGCCAGCAAGGGACCACAAGAGACCCAGTACTTC. Translating it yields CASKGPQETQYF. Full variable domain (missing parts from reference TRBV5-1 and TRBJ2-5): KAGVTQTPRYLIKTRGQQVTLSCSPISGHRSVSWYQQTPGQGLQFLFEYFSETQRNKGNFPGRFSGRQFSNSRSEMNVSTLELGDSALYLCASKGPQETQYFGPGTRLLVL.

This clonotype is classed as medium-sized (0.01 to 0.1%). This sequence joins TRBV20-1 and TRBJ2-7, with TRBD2 identical over 8 bases. Trimming took 0 bases from V and 2 from J; bases not matched to a gene: 9. The CDR3 spans 16 residues. Germline V gene sequence: CDR1 DFQATT, CDR2 SNEGSKA (reference sequence). In DNA form, the CDR3 reads TGCAGTGCTAGAGATCTGAGCGGGAGAGGCCCCTACGAGCAGTACTTC. As protein: CSARDLSGRGPYEQYF.

The chain joins TRBV5-8 to TRBJ2-7; TRBD1 matches 10 bases. The CDR3 loop spans 15 amino acids. Germline V gene sequence: CDR1 SGHTS, CDR2 YDEGEE. J lost 6 bases, V lost 0 bases, and 6 bases had no gene match. The CDR3 nucleotides are TGTGCCAGCAGCTTGGGGCCGGGACAGGGGTTCGAGCAGTACTTC. This sequence encodes CASSLGPGQGFEQYF.

The rearrangement uses TRBV2 and TRBJ2-7; weak D call: TRBD2 (6 bases). V was shortened by 5 bases and J by 1 base, with 21 bases between the two germline ends. In germline, CDR1 is SNHLY, CDR2 FYNNEI. The CDR3 is made up of 17 amino acids. CDR3 sequence (DNA): TGTGCCAGCAGTAATAAACTCTCTGGGGAGGTTTCCTACGAGCAGTACTTC. This gives the protein CASSNKLSGEVSYEQYF.

A remark on this clonotype: Germline and junction disagree at one end, which may indicate a read error. V gene TRBV2 combines with J gene TRBJ1-5; no firm D call. Germline lookup yields CDR1 SNHLY and CDR2 FYNNEI. The CDR3 runs to 14 residues. For the CDR3, the DNA is TGTGCCAGCTGTCCAGGTATCCGCAATCAGCCCCAGCATTTC. Amino acids: CASCPGIRNQPQHF. The whole variable domain, remainder taken from reference TRBV2 and TRBJ1-5, is EPEVTQTPSHQVTQMGQEVILRCVPISNHLYFYWYRQILGQKVEFLVSFYNNEISEKSEIFDDQFSVERPDGSNFTLKIRSTKLEDSAMYFCASCPGIRNQPQHFGDGTRLSIL.

This clonotype has at least ten counts. The rearrangement uses TRBV12-3 or TRBV12-4 and TRBJ2-7; 7 bases agree with TRBD1. The CDR3 sequence is 13 residues long. V trimming: 5 bases; J trimming: 0 bases; junction bases outside the gene matches: 1. CDR3 in amino acids: CASSGDSSYEQYF. The CDR3, as DNA: TGTGCCAGCAGTGGGGACAGCTCCTACGAGCAGTACTTC.

This clonotype has ten or more counts. The chain employs TRBV2 and TRBJ2-1, with 7 bases matching TRBD1. CDR3 length: 14 amino acids. Germline CDR1 is SNHLY and CDR2 is FYNNEI. V shed 7 bases, J shed 0 bases, and the junction held 3 bases outside the gene matches. CDR3 loop: CASNRDSSYNEQFF. In nucleotides, the CDR3 is TGTGCCAGCAACCGGGACAGCTCCTACAATGAGCAGTTCTTC.

In its sample, this clonotype ranks as medium-sized. The chain links TRBV5-1 to TRBJ1-2; the D is unclear. Trimming removed 0 bases at V and 5 bases at J, with 8 bases between. Per the germline V gene, CDR1 is SGHRS and CDR2 is YFSETQ. There are 13 residues in the CDR3. CDR3 sequence (DNA): TGCGCCAGCAGCTTGGACAGAGGATATGGCTACACCTTC. Translation gives CASSLDRGYGYTF.

This clonotype is termed medium-sized. The chain is built from TRBV7-8 and TRBJ1-2; tentative D call: TRBD1 (6 bases). The CDR3 is 12 residues long. Trimming shortened V by 7 bases and J by 8 bases, and 14 bases separated the two germline ends. Germline CDR1 is SGHVS and CDR2 is FQNEAQ. In DNA form, the CDR3 reads TGTGCCAGCACCTTGGGGGGCGGGGGCTACACCTTC. Its protein is CASTLGGGGYTF.

On this clonotype: A read error may produce the germline difference seen at one junction end. The chain joins TRBV28 to TRBJ1-5; D call uncertain. This CDR3 has 16 residues. In germline, CDR1 is MDHEN, CDR2 SYDVKM. CDR3 sequence: CASSPFRAAINQPQHF. For the CDR3, the DNA is TGTGCTAGCAGTCCATTTAGGGCAGCGATCAATCAGCCCCAGCATTTT.

The chain has TRBV20-1 and TRBJ2-3, with D perhaps matching TRBD2 (5 bases). This CDR3 comprises 15 residues. Germline CDR1 DFQATT, CDR2 SNEGSKA (reference sequence). Trimming shortened V by 6 bases and J by 0 bases, and 16 bases separated the two germline ends. CDR3 sequence (DNA): TGCAGTGCCCCCCCTCGGGATCTAAGCACAGATACGCAGTATTTT. Its translation: CSAPPRDLSTDTQYF.

This clonotype was counted many times. This chain uses TRBV4-2 with TRBJ1-4; D not resolved. The germline V gene has CDR1 LGHNA and CDR2 YNFKEQ. Trimming stripped 7 bases from V and 0 bases from J, with 15 bases between. There are 16 residues in the CDR3. CDR3 bases: TGTGCCAGCACCCCAAGAAGGCCAGCAACTAATGAAAAACTGTTTTTT. This codes for CASTPRRPATNEKLFF.

This clonotype was observed many times. The chain combines TRBV6-1 with TRBJ1-2, with no clear D. Trimming took off 1 base at V and 4 bases at J, with 13 bases between the two ends. CDR1 MNHNS and CDR2 SASEGT come from the germline V gene. There are 15 residues in the CDR3. CDR3 amino acids: CASSEGPEGLYGYTF. DNA of the CDR3: TGTGCCAGCAGTGAAGGGCCCGAAGGGCTCTATGGCTACACCTTC.

This chain uses TRBV7-8 with TRBJ2-5; D may be TRBD1 or TRBD2 (6 bases each). The CDR3 extends over 13 amino acids. Trimming removed 1 base from V and 6 bases from J, with 9 bases in between. The germline gives CDR1 SGHVS, CDR2 FQNEAQ. The CDR3 DNA follows: TGTGCCAGCAGCTTAGGGGGGGCGAAGACCCAGTACTTC. It translates to CASSLGGAKTQYF.

The genes are TRBV13 and TRBJ1-2, with 9 positions matching TRBD1. This CDR3 spans 14 amino acids. Trimming took 5 bases from V and 4 from J; bases not matched to a gene: 5. The germline gives CDR1 PRHDT, CDR2 FYEKMQ (reference sequence). CDR3 residues: CASSMGQGSYGYTF. CDR3 DNA sequence: TGTGCCAGCAGCATGGGACAGGGTAGCTATGGCTACACCTTC.

The sample holds a few counts of this clonotype. J is TRBJ2-7 and V is TRBV10-2; D perhaps matches TRBD2 (5 bases). V was shortened by 8 bases and J by 3 bases, with 14 bases between the two germline ends. CDR3 length equals 13 residues. Germline values: CDR1 WSHSY, CDR2 SAAADI. The CDR3 spells CASGGRRSYEQYF. The CDR3 nucleotides read TGCGCCAGCGGAGGTAGGAGGAGCTACGAGCAGTACTTC.

V gene TRBV2 combines with J gene TRBJ1-2; D is ambiguous. With 8 bases removed from V and 2 bases from J, the gap between germline ends came to 12 bases. The CDR3 has 13 residues. Germline V lookup: CDR1 SNHLY, CDR2 FYNNEI. CDR3 region: CASSDGRNYGYTF. The CDR3 DNA sequence: TGTGCCAGCTCGGACGGGAGGAACTATGGCTACACCTTC.

The table lists this clonotype with a count of one. The chain carries TRBV20-1 and TRBJ2-7; D not certain. The CDR3 is 13 amino acids. Trimming removed 7 bases from V and 0 bases from J, with 13 bases in between. Germline loops: CDR1 DFQATT, CDR2 SNEGSKA (reference sequence). This CDR3 is CSGRVDHSYEQYF. CDR3 nucleotides: TGCAGTGGAAGGGTGGACCACTCCTACGAGCAGTACTTC.